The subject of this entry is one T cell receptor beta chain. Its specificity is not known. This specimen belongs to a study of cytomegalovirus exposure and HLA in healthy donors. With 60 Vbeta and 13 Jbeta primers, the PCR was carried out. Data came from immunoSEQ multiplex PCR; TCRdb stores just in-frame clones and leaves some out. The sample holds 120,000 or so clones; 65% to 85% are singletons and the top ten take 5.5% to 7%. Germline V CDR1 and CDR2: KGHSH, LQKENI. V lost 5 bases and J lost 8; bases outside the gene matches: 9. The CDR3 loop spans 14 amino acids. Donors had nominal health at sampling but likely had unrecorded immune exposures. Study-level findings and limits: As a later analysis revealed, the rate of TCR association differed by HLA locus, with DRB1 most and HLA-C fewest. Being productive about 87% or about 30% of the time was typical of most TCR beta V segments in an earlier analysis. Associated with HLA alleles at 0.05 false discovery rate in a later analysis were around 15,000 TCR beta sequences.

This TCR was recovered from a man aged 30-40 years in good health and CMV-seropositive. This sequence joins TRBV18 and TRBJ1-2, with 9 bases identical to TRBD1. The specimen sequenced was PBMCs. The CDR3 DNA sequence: TGTGCCAGCTCAATTCTGGACAGGGGCGAGGGCTACACCTTC. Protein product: CASSILDRGEGYTF.